This TCR beta chain was obtained from a study of metastatic and nonmetastatic thyroid tumors. Study in general: Across peripheral blood and tumor or nodule tissue samples taken from malignant and benign thyroid patients, the repertoires were compared with one another.

This clone was seen at least ten times. None of the patients had undergone any treatment ahead of thyroid surgery. MiXCR re-clonotyped the PCR reads for TCRdb. The sample lists 70,000 or so clones, approximately 15% occurring once. The TCR sequence derives from a male donor with papillary thyroid cancer or a benign thyroid nodule (not recorded which). Some clones in this sample may be carry-over from other donors' samples. Sequences were obtained from blood.

CDR3 sequence reads: CASSDTGTSWFF. The CDR3, as DNA: TGCGCCAGCAGTGATACCGGGACTAGTTGGTTCTTC. V and J are TRBV10-1 and TRBJ2-1, with 8 bases identical to TRBD2. In germline, CDR1 is WNHNN, CDR2 SYGVQD (reference sequence). V shed 3 bases and J 15 bases; nucleotides not matched to a gene: 7. CDR3 length: 12 amino acids.